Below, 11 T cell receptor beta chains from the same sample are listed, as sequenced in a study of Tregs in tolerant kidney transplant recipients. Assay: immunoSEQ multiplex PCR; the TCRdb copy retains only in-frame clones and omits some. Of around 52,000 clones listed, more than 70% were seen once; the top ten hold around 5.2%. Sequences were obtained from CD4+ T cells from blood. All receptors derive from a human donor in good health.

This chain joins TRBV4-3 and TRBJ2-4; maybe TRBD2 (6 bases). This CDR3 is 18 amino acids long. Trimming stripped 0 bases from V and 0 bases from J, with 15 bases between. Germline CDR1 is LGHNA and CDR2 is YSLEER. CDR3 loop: CASSQDRVGGLAKNIQYF. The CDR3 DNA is TGCGCCAGCAGCCAAGATCGAGTGGGGGGTTTAGCCAAAAACATTCAGTACTTC.

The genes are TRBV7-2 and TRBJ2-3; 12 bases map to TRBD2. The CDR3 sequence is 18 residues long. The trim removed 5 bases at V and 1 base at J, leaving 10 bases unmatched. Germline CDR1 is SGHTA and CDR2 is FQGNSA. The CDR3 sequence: CASSPNLAGGIRTDTQYF. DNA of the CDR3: TGTGCCAGCAGCCCTAATCTAGCGGGAGGGATTCGCACAGATACGCAGTATTTT. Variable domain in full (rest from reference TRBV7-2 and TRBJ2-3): GAGVSQSPSNKVTEKGKDVELRCDPISGHTALYWYRQSLGQGLEFLIYFQGNSAPDKSGLPSDRFSAERTGGSVSTLTIQRTQQEDSAVYLCASSPNLAGGIRTDTQYFGPGTRLTVL.

The CDR3 loop reads CASSQSEGNQPQHF. DNA of the CDR3: TGTGCCAGCAGCCAATCCGAGGGGAATCAGCCCCAGCATTTT. The chain employs TRBV4-2 and TRBJ1-5; weak D call: TRBD1 (5 bases). The CDR3 is 14 residues long. Germline V gives CDR1 LGHNA, CDR2 YNFKEQ. V was clipped by 2 bases and J by 4 bases, with 9 bases between them.

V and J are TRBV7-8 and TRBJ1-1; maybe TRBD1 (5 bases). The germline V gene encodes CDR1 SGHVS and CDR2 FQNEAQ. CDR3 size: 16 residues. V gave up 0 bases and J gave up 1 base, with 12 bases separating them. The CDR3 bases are TGTGCCAGCAGCTTAGCGAGGACGGGGGGGAACACTGAAGCTTTCTTT. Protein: CASSLARTGGNTEAFF.

CDR3 DNA: TGTGCCAGCAGCTTATTAGGGCGGGAGATCCCCAATACGCAGTATTTT. Its protein is CASSLLGREIPNTQYF. The chain carries TRBV7-6 and TRBJ2-3; the match to TRBD2 covers 7 bases. J was trimmed by 7 bases and V by 2 bases; bases with no gene match: 12. Germline V gene lookup returns CDR1 SGHVS and CDR2 FNYEAQ. This CDR3 is built from 16 residues.

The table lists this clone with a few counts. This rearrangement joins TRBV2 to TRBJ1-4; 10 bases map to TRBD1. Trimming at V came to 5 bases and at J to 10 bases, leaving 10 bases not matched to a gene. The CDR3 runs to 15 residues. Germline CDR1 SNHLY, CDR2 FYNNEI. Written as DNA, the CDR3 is TGTGCCAGCAGTCCCCGGGGGACAGGGGAGGGAAAACTGTTTTTT. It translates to CASSPRGTGEGKLFF.

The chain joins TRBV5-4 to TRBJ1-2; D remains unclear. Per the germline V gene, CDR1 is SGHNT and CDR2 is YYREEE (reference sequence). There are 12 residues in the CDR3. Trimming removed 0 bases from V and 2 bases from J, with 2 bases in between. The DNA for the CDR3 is TGTGCCAGCAGCTTGGAAAACTATGGCTACACCTTC. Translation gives CASSLENYGYTF. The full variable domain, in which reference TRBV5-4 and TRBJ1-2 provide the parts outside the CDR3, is ETGVTQSPTHLIKTRGQQVTLRCSSQSGHNTVSWYQQALGQGPQFIFQYYREEENGRGNFPPRFSGLQFPNYSSELNVNALELDDSALYLCASSLENYGYTFGSGTRLTVV.

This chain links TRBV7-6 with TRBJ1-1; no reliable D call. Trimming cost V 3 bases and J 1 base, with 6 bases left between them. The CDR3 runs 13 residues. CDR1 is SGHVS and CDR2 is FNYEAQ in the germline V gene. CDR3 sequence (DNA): TGTGCCAGCAGCTTCGACGCGAACACTGAAGCTTTCTTT. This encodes CASSFDANTEAFF.

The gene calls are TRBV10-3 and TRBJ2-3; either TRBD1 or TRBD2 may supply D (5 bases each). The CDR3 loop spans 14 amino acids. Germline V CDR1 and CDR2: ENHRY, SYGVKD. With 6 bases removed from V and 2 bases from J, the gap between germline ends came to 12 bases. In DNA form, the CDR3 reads TGTGCCATCAGCGGGACGGGGCCCACAGATACGCAGTATTTT. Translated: CAISGTGPTDTQYF.

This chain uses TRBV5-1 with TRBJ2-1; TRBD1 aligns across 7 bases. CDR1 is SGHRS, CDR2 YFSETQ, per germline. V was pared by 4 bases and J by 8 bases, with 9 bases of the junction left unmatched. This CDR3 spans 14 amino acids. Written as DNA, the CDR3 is TGCGCCAGCAGCCGCAGACAGGGCAACGATGAGCAGTTCTTC. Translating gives CASSRRQGNDEQFF.

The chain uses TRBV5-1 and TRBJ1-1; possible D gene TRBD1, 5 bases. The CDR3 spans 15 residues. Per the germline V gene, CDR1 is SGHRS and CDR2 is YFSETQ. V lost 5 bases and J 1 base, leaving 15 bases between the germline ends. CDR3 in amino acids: CASSRSGGGNTEAFF. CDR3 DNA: TGCGCCAGCAGTCGTTCTGGGGGAGGGAACACTGAAGCTTTCTTT.